This T cell receptor beta chain was profiled in a study of blood T cell repertoires in COVID-19. In the study overall: COVID-19 samples collected from the United States, Italy and Spain covered acute and convalescent phases. From T cells, B-cell-depleted T cells, or PBMCs came the material, which was cDNA or gDNA.

Germline values: CDR1 SGHNT, CDR2 YENEEA. The CDR3 consists of 17 residues. J gave up 7 bases and V 1 base, and 11 bases lay outside the gene matches. In the authors' methods: Counts of nucleated cells, estimated from reference gene primer amplification, were obtained. The protocol was immunoSEQ multiplex PCR, while the TCRdb copy is restricted to in-frame clones and leaves out a portion. V, J and clone size are taken as reported in that table, and D and trimming were inferred from the DNA itself. The sample records roughly 130,000 clones, approximately 88% being singletons. The V and J genes are TRBV11-3 and TRBJ2-1; TRBD2 agrees at 9 bases. Specimen: peripheral blood. This receptor was taken from a man aged 55 to 70 with active or convalescent COVID-19. The CDR3 spells CASSLGLAGYDPNEQFF. The CDR3 DNA reads as TGTGCCAGCAGCTTAGGGCTAGCGGGATATGACCCGAATGAGCAGTTCTTC.